Sequencing of this T cell receptor (beta chain) was carried out in a study of identical twins. In its sample, this clonotype was seen many times. What it binds is unknown. TCRdb analysed the 5' RACE reads with MiXCR anew, one entry per CDR3 protein. Of 450,000 or so distinct CDR3 sequences in the sample, roughly an eighth are singletons; the top ten hold 0.95% to 1%. Study-level results: Insertions ran lower in abundant cord blood beta clonotypes, though not in memory repertoires. For out-of-frame alpha sequences shared by twins, low generation probability was in excess. The models gave estimates that fell short of the out-of-frame TCR alpha sharing seen in monozygotic twins. Partial confounding of zero-insertion analyses by invariant MAIT and iNKT cells was possible.

There are 12 residues in the CDR3. The V segment lost 8 bases and the J segment 5 bases; nucleotides outside the gene matches: 6. The same data also contributed to another study, on yellow fever vaccine responses in identical twins.

This chain uses TRBV12-3 or TRBV12-4 with TRBJ2-7, with 7 bases identical to TRBD1. Material: CD4+ T cells sorted from blood. The clonotype was recovered from a woman in her late teens or twenties in good health. CDR3 protein: CASRQGGHEQYF. Here the CDR3 DNA reads TGTGCCAGCCGACAGGGTGGTCACGAGCAGTACTTC.